These 32 T cell receptor beta chains were all obtained from the same sample, sequenced in a study of chemoradiotherapy in HPV16-positive cancers (dated by TCRdb to between 2021 and 2022). Receptor amplification or capture employed the immunoSEQ multiplex PCR assay. Imported from immuneACCESS, the table was reduced by TCRdb to in-frame sequences with V and J called. These copies leave out some clones; in studies compared against another copy, an unresolved V gene accounts for under half, and the cause of the remainder is not known. The sample data list nearly 9,000 clones, and roughly 70% of these were observed just once. In total, the top ten clones hold about a tenth of the sample. Collection took place from a patient who underwent chemoradiotherapy. The receptor set was obtained from a human donor with HPV-associated anogenital cancer.

CDR3 DNA sequence: TGTGCCAGCAGCTTCTCGCAGAGAACGAATGAAAAACTGTTTTTT. It specifies CASSFSQRTNEKLFF. This chain uses TRBV7-9 with TRBJ1-4; D remains ambiguous. CDR1 is SEHNR, CDR2 FQNEAQ, per germline (reference sequence). The ends were cut back, 3 bases at V and 5 bases at J, with 13 bases in the middle. CDR3 length equals 15 residues.

This clone appeared a few times. The V call is TRBV9, the J call TRBJ2-2; 7 bases align to TRBD2. V was pared by 5 bases and J by 5 bases, with 12 bases of the junction left unmatched. The CDR3 loop spans 16 amino acids. Germline V gene data show CDR1 as SGDLS and CDR2 as YYNGEE. This chain's CDR3 is CASSVIGGVTTGELFF. The CDR3, as DNA: TGTGCCAGCAGTGTCATTGGGGGGGTCACTACCGGGGAGCTGTTTTTT.

The rearrangement links TRBV19 to TRBJ2-2; TRBD1 or TRBD2 may be the D gene (5 bases each). Trimming took off 8 bases at V and 0 bases at J, with 13 bases between the two ends. The CDR3 length is 15 residues. CDR1 and CDR2 from the germline V gene are LNHDA and SQIVND (reference sequence). The CDR3 spells CASSIGATNTGELFF. CDR3 nucleotides: TGTGCCAGTTCTATCGGGGCGACGAACACCGGGGAGCTGTTTTTT. Drawing the rest from reference TRBV19 and TRBJ2-2, the complete variable domain is DGGITQSPKYLFRKEGQNVTLSCEQNLNHDAMYWYRQDPGQGLRLIYYSQIVNDFQKGDIAEGYSVSREKKESFPLTVTSAQKNPTAFYLCASSIGATNTGELFFGEGSRLTVL.

The rearrangement uses TRBV7-8 and TRBJ1-1; D is uncertain. The CDR3 is 16 amino acids. V lost 1 base and J 0 bases, leaving 12 bases between the germline ends. Germline V gene data show CDR1 as SGHVS and CDR2 as FQNEAQ. The CDR3 DNA follows: TGTGCCAGCAGCTTAGAAGGTGGCTTTATGAACACTGAAGCTTTCTTT. Translation gives CASSLEGGFMNTEAFF.

This clone was observed a few times. V usage is TRBV4-1 and J usage is TRBJ2-1; D gene uncertain. This CDR3 region has 15 residues. Germline lookup yields CDR1 MGHRA and CDR2 YSYEKL. V lost 0 bases and J lost 3, with 9 bases in between. The CDR3 DNA is TGCGCCAGCAGCCAAGACAGTATCTTCTACAATGAGCAGTTCTTC. This translates into CASSQDSIFYNEQFF.

The chain recombines TRBV7-9 with TRBJ1-1, with no clear D. CDR1 is SEHNR, CDR2 FQNEAQ, per germline (reference sequence). The CDR3 is 15 residues long. Deletions cut 1 base from V and 6 bases from J, with 15 bases between. DNA for the CDR3: TGTGCCAGCAGCTTAGACCTTGGACCGCGGGCTGAAGCTTTCTTT. Residues: CASSLDLGPRAEAFF.

Details on this clone: The same CDR3 is also encoded by other DNA sequences in this sample. The chain uses TRBV7-8 and TRBJ2-1; 11 bases fit TRBD2. After removal of 2 bases from V and 9 bases from J, the junction contained 6 bases not matched to a gene. In germline, CDR1 is SGHVS, CDR2 FQNEAQ. The CDR3 contains 15 residues. In DNA, the CDR3 is TGTGCCAGCAGCTTATTAGCGGGGGGGTTCGGTGAGCAGTTCTTC. It encodes CASSLLAGGFGEQFF.

This chain links TRBV7-2 with TRBJ2-7; D not certain. The germline V gene encodes CDR1 SGHTA and CDR2 FQGNSA. The CDR3 has 11 amino acids. V was trimmed by 1 base and J by 7 bases, leaving 5 bases between them. The CDR3 coding sequence is TGTGCCAGCAGCTTAGTGGGAGAGCAGTACTTC. Amino acids: CASSLVGEQYF.

This clone was detected only a few times. This chain joins TRBV28 and TRBJ1-5, with 9 bases fitting TRBD1. The CDR3 sequence is 14 residues long. Looked up from germline, CDR1 is MDHEN and CDR2 is SYDVKM. The V segment lost 6 bases and the J segment 6 bases; nucleotides outside the gene matches: 6. CDR3 sequence (DNA): TGTGCCAGCAGGAAAGGGACAGGGAGTCAGCCCCAGCATTTT. Translation gives CASRKGTGSQPQHF. The full variable domain, with the rest looked up from reference TRBV28 and TRBJ1-5, is DVKVTQSSRYLVKRTGEKVFLECVQDMDHENMFWYRQDPGLGLRLIYFSYDVKMKEKGDIPEGYSVSREKKERFSLILESASTNQTSMYLCASRKGTGSQPQHFGDGTRLSIL.

This rearrangement joins TRBV2 to TRBJ2-3; 12 bases are a match to TRBD2. Germline-derived CDR1 and CDR2 are SNHLY and FYNNEI. The CDR3 has 15 residues. The V and J ends lost 6 bases and 6 bases, in that order; junction bases with no gene match: 7. The CDR3 here is CASREASGGVDTQYF. DNA of the CDR3: TGTGCCAGCAGAGAGGCTAGCGGGGGGGTGGATACGCAGTATTTT.

The chain has TRBV11-2 and TRBJ2-1, with D unresolved. Germline-derived CDR1 and CDR2 are SGHAT and FQNNGV. The CDR3 sequence is 11 residues long. Trimming shortened V by 8 bases and J by 9 bases, and 11 bases separated the two germline ends. This CDR3 is CASRLNGEQFF. In nucleotides, the CDR3 is TGTGCCAGCCGCCTTAATGGTGAGCAGTTCTTC.

This clone has just one count. This chain uses TRBV14 with TRBJ2-2, with D perhaps matching TRBD2 (5 bases). Looked up from germline, CDR1 is SGHDN and CDR2 is FVKESK. The germline V and J ends were trimmed by 0 bases and 5 bases, with 10 bases remaining between them. The CDR3 runs 15 residues. CDR3 protein: CASSQDFGKTGELFF. The CDR3 DNA is TGTGCCAGCAGCCAAGATTTCGGGAAAACCGGGGAGCTGTTTTTT.

This chain uses TRBV12-5 with TRBJ2-1, with D unresolved. The CDR3 is 11 residues long. V lost 4 bases and J 4 bases, leaving 2 bases between the germline ends. Germline CDR1 LGHNT, CDR2 FRNRAP. Here the CDR3 DNA reads TGTGCTAGTGGTTCGTACAATGAGCAGTTCTTC. This gives the protein CASGSYNEQFF.

The J gene is TRBJ2-5, the V gene TRBV18; 7 nucleotides agree with TRBD2. This CDR3 region has 15 residues. Trimming cost V 2 bases and J 4 bases; bases outside gene matches: 7. CDR1 and CDR2 (germline): KGHSH, LQKENI. The CDR3 loop reads CASSPGGGFSETQYF. The DNA of the CDR3 is TGTGCCAGCTCACCAGGCGGGGGTTTTTCAGAGACCCAGTACTTC.

CDR3 region: CASRGQYTDTQYF. The CDR3 nucleotides are TGTGCCAGTAGGGGACAGTACACAGATACGCAGTATTTT. This chain links TRBV19 with TRBJ2-3; the match to TRBD1 covers 7 bases. The CDR3 covers 13 residues. V was pared by 6 bases and J by 2 bases, with 2 bases of the junction left unmatched. Germline CDR1 and CDR2: LNHDA and SQIVND (reference sequence).

V gene TRBV6-6 combines with J gene TRBJ1-6, with no clear D. This CDR3 spans 13 amino acids. V dropped 10 bases and J dropped 6 bases, with 13 bases sitting between them. CDR1 and CDR2 (germline): MNHNY, SVGAGI (reference sequence). CDR3 coding DNA: TGTGCCACCGGTCCCAGAGGTAATTCACCCCTCCACTTT. Its protein product is CATGPRGNSPLHF.

The chain uses TRBV6-1 and TRBJ2-2; TRBD2 is a possible D gene (5 bases). This CDR3 spans 15 amino acids. V lost 0 bases and J 7 bases, leaving 12 bases between the germline ends. Germline-derived CDR1 and CDR2 are MNHNS and SASEGT. The CDR3 DNA reads as TGTGCCAGCAGTGAAGCTATGAGGGCGGACGGGGAGCTGTTTTTT. This translates into CASSEAMRADGELFF.

This clone was seen only once. The gene calls are TRBV9 and TRBJ2-7; 7 bases match TRBD1. CDR1 is SGDLS, CDR2 YYNGEE, per germline. Trimming cost V 4 bases and J 2 bases; bases outside gene matches: 9. The CDR3 runs 15 residues. The CDR3 loop reads CASSPRGGVTYEQYF. DNA for the CDR3: TGTGCCAGCAGCCCCCGAGGGGGCGTCACCTACGAGCAGTACTTC. Using reference TRBV9 and TRBJ2-7 for the parts outside the CDR3, the full variable domain is DSGVTQTPKHLITATGQRVTLRCSPRSGDLSVYWYQQSLDQGLQFLIQYYNGEERAKGNILERFSAQQFPDLHSELNLSSLELGDSALYFCASSPRGGVTYEQYFGPGTRLTVT.

The rearrangement joins TRBV7-9 to TRBJ1-2; no reliable D call. This CDR3 region has 12 residues. V was trimmed by 1 base and J by 8 bases, leaving 8 bases between them. CDR1 and CDR2 from the germline V gene are SEHNR and FQNEAQ (reference sequence). The CDR3 region has the DNA TGTGCCAGCAGCTTAGGGACTCTAGGCTACACCTTC. It codes for CASSLGTLGYTF.

This clone appeared a few times. The chain has TRBV27 and TRBJ1-6, with D unclear. The CDR3 has 14 residues. Germline lookup yields CDR1 MNHEY and CDR2 SMNVEV (reference sequence). Trimming removed 9 bases from V and 6 bases from J, with 15 bases in between. The CDR3 here is CASGPQEGNSPLHF. CDR3 DNA: TGTGCCAGTGGTCCCCAGGAGGGTAATTCACCCCTCCACTTT.

The rearrangement joins TRBV19 to TRBJ1-2, with D possibly matching TRBD1 (5 bases). The germline V and J ends were trimmed by 4 bases and 3 bases, with 15 bases remaining between them. The length of the CDR3 is 15 residues. Germline V lookup: CDR1 LNHDA, CDR2 SQIVND (reference sequence). Written as DNA, the CDR3 is TGTGCCAGTAGTAAGAGGAGCAGGGCCGACTATGGCTACACCTTC. This sequence encodes CASSKRSRADYGYTF.

The V call is TRBV7-2, the J call TRBJ2-1, with a tentative D call TRBD2 (6 bases). The CDR3 contains 15 residues. Germline lookup yields CDR1 SGHTA and CDR2 FQGNSA. V lost 5 bases, J lost 0 bases, and 11 bases lay in between. CDR3 nucleotide sequence: TGTGCCAGCAGCATCCAGACTAGCTCCTACAATGAGCAGTTCTTC. Its protein product is CASSIQTSSYNEQFF.

This clone was picked up a small number of times. An end of the junction differs from the germline gene, which may be a read error. This chain links TRBV9 with TRBJ2-1; TRBD2 matches 8 bases. Germline lookup yields CDR1 SGDLS and CDR2 YYNGEE. The CDR3 extends over 14 amino acids. The CDR3 nucleotides are TGTGCCAGCAGACCGGGGGGGTCCTCCAATGAGCAGTTCTTC. This codes for CASRPGGSSNEQFF.

This clone came up once. This chain uses TRBV7-2 with TRBJ2-7; tentatively, D is TRBD1 (5 bases). V was cut by 1 base and J by 7 bases, with 8 bases left in between. This CDR3 region has 12 residues. The germline V gene has CDR1 SGHTA and CDR2 FQGNSA. The CDR3 here is CASSLVGREQYF. In DNA, the CDR3 is TGTGCCAGCAGCTTAGTGGGGCGGGAGCAGTACTTC.

The chain recombines TRBV2 with TRBJ1-3; D is unclear. The CDR3 covers 18 residues. Per the germline V gene, CDR1 is SNHLY and CDR2 is FYNNEI. V lost 7 bases and J lost 0, with 22 bases in between. The CDR3 is CASTNLKGTLVSGNTIYF. The CDR3, as DNA: TGTGCCAGCACCAACCTCAAGGGAACGCTCGTCTCTGGAAACACCATATATTTT.

The chain recombines TRBV28 with TRBJ2-7; D unclear. Germline-derived CDR1 and CDR2 are MDHEN and SYDVKM. The length of the CDR3 is 14 residues. Trimming pared 5 bases from V and 3 bases from J, leaving 14 bases between. The CDR3 here is CASSLPQVSYEQYF. CDR3 nucleotides: TGTGCCAGCAGTCTACCTCAGGTTAGCTACGAGCAGTACTTC.

The chain couples TRBV7-2 to TRBJ2-2; D not certain. V was shortened by 3 bases and J by 1 base, with 6 bases between the two germline ends. The CDR3 contains 14 residues. Germline V gene sequence: CDR1 SGHTA, CDR2 FQGNSA. CDR3 DNA sequence: TGTGCCAGCAGCTTCGTCGAGAACACCGGGGAGCTGTTTTTT. As protein: CASSFVENTGELFF.

The sample holds a few counts of this clone. This rearrangement joins TRBV5-1 to TRBJ1-1; 9 bases map to TRBD1. V trimming: 5 bases; J trimming: 1 base; junction bases outside the gene matches: 3. There are 14 residues in the CDR3. From germline, CDR1 is SGHRS and CDR2 YFSETQ. In DNA form, the CDR3 reads TGCGCCAGCAGTCGACAGGGGGAGAACACTGAAGCTTTCTTT. Amino acid sequence: CASSRQGENTEAFF.

This clone was counted a single time. V usage is TRBV4-1 and J usage is TRBJ1-1; D is uncertain. The ends were cut back, 4 bases at V and 5 bases at J, with 23 bases in the middle. There are 17 residues in the CDR3. CDR1 MGHRA and CDR2 YSYEKL come from the germline V gene. This CDR3 reads CASSRIQLGLGGTEAFF. The CDR3 coding sequence is TGCGCCAGCAGCCGTATTCAACTGGGTTTAGGAGGGACTGAAGCTTTCTTT.

This clone was detected only once. The J gene is TRBJ1-2, the V gene TRBV6-6, with 9 positions matching TRBD1. CDR3 length equals 16 residues. V was clipped by 6 bases and J by 5 bases; unmatched bases: 13. Germline assignment: CDR1 MNHNY and CDR2 SVGAGI (reference sequence). The CDR3 protein is CASSQLQSDRGYGYTF. CDR3 sequence (DNA): TGTGCCAGCAGCCAATTACAGTCTGACAGGGGGTATGGCTACACCTTC.

The chain joins TRBV19 to TRBJ1-1; TRBD1 matches at 8 bases. The CDR3 runs 18 residues. V lost 2 bases, J lost 1 base, and 12 bases stayed unmatched. CDR1 and CDR2 (germline): LNHDA, SQIVND (reference sequence). CDR3 residues: CASSIPPSQGAKNTEAFF. The CDR3 DNA sequence: TGTGCCAGTAGTATACCTCCCTCCCAGGGGGCGAAGAACACTGAAGCTTTCTTT.

This chain links TRBV2 with TRBJ2-1; D remains ambiguous. Trimming took off 4 bases at V and 5 bases at J, with 3 bases between the two ends. The CDR3 spans 11 residues. Germline loops: CDR1 SNHLY, CDR2 FYNNEI. This chain's CDR3 is CASSGNNEQFF. CDR3 DNA: TGTGCCAGCAGTGGGAACAATGAGCAGTTCTTC. Filled out from reference TRBV2 and TRBJ2-1, the complete variable domain reads EPEVTQTPSHQVTQMGQEVILRCVPISNHLYFYWYRQILGQKVEFLVSFYNNEISEKSEIFDDQFSVERPDGSNFTLKIRSTKLEDSAMYFCASSGNNEQFFGPGTRLTVL.